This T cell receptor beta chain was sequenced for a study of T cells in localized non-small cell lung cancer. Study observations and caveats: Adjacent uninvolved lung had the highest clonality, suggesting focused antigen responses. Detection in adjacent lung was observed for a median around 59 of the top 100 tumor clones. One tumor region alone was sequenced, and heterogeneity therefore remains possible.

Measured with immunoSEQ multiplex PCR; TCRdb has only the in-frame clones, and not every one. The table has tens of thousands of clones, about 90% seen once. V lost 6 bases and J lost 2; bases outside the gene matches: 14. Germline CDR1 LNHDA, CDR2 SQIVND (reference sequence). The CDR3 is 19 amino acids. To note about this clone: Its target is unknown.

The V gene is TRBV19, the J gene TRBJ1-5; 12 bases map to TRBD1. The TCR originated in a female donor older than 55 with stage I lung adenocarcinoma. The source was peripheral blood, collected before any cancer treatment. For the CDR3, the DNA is TGTGCCAGTAGAACTTACGGGACAGGGGGCACTTCGGGCAATCAGCCCCAGCATTTT. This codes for CASRTYGTGGTSGNQPQHF. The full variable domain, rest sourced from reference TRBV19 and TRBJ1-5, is DGGITQSPKYLFRKEGQNVTLSCEQNLNHDAMYWYRQDPGQGLRLIYYSQIVNDFQKGDIAEGYSVSREKKESFPLTVTSAQKNPTAFYLCASRTYGTGGTSGNQPQHFGDGTRLSIL.